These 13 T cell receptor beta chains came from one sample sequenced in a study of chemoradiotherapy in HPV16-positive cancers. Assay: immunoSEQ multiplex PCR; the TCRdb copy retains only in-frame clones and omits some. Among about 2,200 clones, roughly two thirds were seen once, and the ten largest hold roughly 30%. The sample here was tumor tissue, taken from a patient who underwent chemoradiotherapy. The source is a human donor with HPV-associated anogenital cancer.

CDR3 region: CASSAGTVYGYTF. The CDR3 DNA reads TGTGCCAGCAGCGCCGGGACAGTATATGGCTACACCTTC. The chain recombines TRBV9 with TRBJ1-2; 7 bases are shared with TRBD1. V lost 3 bases and J lost 5; bases outside the gene matches: 4. The CDR3 extends over 13 amino acids. CDR1 is SGDLS, CDR2 YYNGEE, per germline.

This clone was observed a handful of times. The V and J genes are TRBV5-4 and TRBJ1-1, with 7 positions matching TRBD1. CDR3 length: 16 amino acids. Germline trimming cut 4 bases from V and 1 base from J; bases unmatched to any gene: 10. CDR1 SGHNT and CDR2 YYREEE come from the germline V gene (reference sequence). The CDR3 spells CASSVIPDRSNTEAFF. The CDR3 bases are TGTGCCAGCAGCGTAATACCGGACAGGTCGAACACTGAAGCTTTCTTT.

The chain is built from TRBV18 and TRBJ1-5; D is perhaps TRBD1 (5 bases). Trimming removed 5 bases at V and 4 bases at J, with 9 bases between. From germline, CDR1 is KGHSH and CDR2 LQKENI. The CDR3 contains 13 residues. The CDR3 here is CASSTQENQPQHF. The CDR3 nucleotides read TGTGCCAGCTCAACACAGGAGAATCAGCCCCAGCATTTT.

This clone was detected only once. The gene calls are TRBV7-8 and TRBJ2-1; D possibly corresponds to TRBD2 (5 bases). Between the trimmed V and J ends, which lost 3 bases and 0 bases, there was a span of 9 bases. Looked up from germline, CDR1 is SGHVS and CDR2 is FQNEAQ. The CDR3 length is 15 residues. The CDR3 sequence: CASSFSGTSYNEQFF. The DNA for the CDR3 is TGTGCCAGCAGCTTCAGCGGCACCTCCTACAATGAGCAGTTCTTC.

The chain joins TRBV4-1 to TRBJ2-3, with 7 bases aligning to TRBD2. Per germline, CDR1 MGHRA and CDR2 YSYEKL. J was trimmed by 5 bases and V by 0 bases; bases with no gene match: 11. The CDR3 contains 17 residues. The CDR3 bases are TGCGCCAGCAGCCAAGATAGATGGGGAGGGCCAGAAGATACGCAGTATTTT. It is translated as CASSQDRWGGPEDTQYF.

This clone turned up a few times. The CDR3 nucleotides are TGTGCCAGTAGTGGGGCGGGAGCAGATACGCAGTATTTT. Translated: CASSGAGADTQYF. The rearrangement joins TRBV19 to TRBJ2-3, with 7 bases matching TRBD2. Germline V gene data show CDR1 as LNHDA and CDR2 as SQIVND (reference sequence). J gave up 4 bases and V 5 bases, and 3 bases lay outside the gene matches. This CDR3 spans 13 amino acids.

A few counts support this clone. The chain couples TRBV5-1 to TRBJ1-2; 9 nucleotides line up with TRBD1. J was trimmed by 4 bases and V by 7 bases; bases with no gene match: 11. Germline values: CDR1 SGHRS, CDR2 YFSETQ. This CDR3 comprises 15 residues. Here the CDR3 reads CASSETGGWRYGYTF. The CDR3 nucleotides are TGCGCCAGCTCTGAGACAGGGGGATGGCGCTATGGCTACACCTTC.

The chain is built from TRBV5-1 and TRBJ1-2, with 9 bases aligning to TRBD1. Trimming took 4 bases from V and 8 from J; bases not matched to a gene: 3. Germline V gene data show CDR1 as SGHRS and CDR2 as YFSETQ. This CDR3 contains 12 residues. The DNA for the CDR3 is TGCGCCAGCAGCGGACAGGGGAGCGGCTACACCTTC. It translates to CASSGQGSGYTF. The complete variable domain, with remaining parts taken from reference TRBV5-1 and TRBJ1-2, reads KAGVTQTPRYLIKTRGQQVTLSCSPISGHRSVSWYQQTPGQGLQFLFEYFSETQRNKGNFPGRFSGRQFSNSRSEMNVSTLELGDSALYLCASSGQGSGYTFGSGTRLTVV.

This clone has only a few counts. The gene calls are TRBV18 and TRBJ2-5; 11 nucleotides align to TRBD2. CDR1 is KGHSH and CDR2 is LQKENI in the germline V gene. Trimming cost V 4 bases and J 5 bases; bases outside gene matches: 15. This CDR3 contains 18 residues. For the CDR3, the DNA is TGTGCCAGCTCACTATATGGGACTAGCGGCCATGCTTGGGAGACCCAGTACTTC. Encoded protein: CASSLYGTSGHAWETQYF.

CDR3: CSVAGTAKEPQHF. CDR3 DNA sequence: TGCAGCGTAGCCGGGACTGCGAAGGAGCCCCAGCATTTT. The chain couples TRBV29-1 to TRBJ1-5; D may be TRBD1 (5 bases). V was cut by 6 bases and J by 8 bases, with 17 bases left in between. Germline V gene data show CDR1 as SQVTM and CDR2 as ANQGSEA. The CDR3 spans 13 residues.

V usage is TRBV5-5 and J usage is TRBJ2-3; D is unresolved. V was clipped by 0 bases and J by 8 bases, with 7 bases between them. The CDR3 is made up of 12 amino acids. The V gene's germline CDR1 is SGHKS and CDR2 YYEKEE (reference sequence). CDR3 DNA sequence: TGTGCCAGCAGCTTGGTAGCTGGTACGCAGTATTTT. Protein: CASSLVAGTQYF.

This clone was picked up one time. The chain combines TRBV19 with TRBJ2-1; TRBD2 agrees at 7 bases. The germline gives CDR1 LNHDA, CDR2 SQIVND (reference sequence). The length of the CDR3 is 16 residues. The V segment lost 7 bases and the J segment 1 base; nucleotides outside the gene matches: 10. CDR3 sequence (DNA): TGTGCCAGTAAGAGGTCTAGCGGTCATTCCTACAATGAGCAGTTCTTC. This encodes CASKRSSGHSYNEQFF.

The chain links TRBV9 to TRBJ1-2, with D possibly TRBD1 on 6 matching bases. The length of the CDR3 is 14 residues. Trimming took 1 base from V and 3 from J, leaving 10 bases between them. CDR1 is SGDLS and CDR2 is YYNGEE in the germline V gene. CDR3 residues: CASSVQGHHYGYTF. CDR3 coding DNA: TGTGCCAGCAGCGTACAGGGACACCACTATGGCTACACCTTC.